The rows below give T cell receptor beta chains drawn from one sample of a study of PD-L1 blockade in urothelial cancer. Sequenced by immunoSEQ multiplex PCR; TCRdb stores in-frame clones only, minus some. Of 30,000 or so clones in the sample, roughly nine tenths were seen once. The sample here was PBMCs, taken around atezolizumab (anti-PD-L1) treatment. These receptors were obtained from an elderly man with urothelial cancer. CDR3s include the opening cysteine and the closing phenylalanine or tryptophan. D genes are given only for firm matches. Clone size is not always given. Where it is, it says once, few, many or a class for expanded clones.

abundance	j_gene	len	d_gene	v_gene	CDR3aa	CDR3nt
.	TRBJ2-7	15	.	TRBV19	CASSGGGANENEQYF	TGTGCCAGTAGTGGCGGGGGCGCCAACGAAAACGAGCAGTACTTC
.	TRBJ2-3	15	TRBD2	TRBV29-1	CSAVLAGRPTDTQYF	TGCAGCGCCGTACTAGCGGGAAGGCCAACAGATACGCAGTATTTT
.	TRBJ1-2	15	.	TRBV27	CASSLAPGKGYGYTF	TGTGCCAGCAGTTTAGCTCCAGGGAAGGGGTATGGCTACACCTTC
.	TRBJ2-1	16	.	TRBV5-1	CASSLIAASSYNEQFF	TGCGCCAGCAGCTTAATAGCGGCTAGCTCCTACAATGAGCAGTTCTTC
.	TRBJ2-3	15	.	TRBV27	CASSLSRRSTDTQYF	TGTGCCAGCAGTTTATCACGGAGAAGCACAGATACGCAGTATTTT
.	TRBJ2-7	15	TRBD2	TRBV9	CASSPRLAGGLEQYF	TGTGCCAGCAGCCCTAGACTAGCGGGAGGTCTTGAGCAGTACTTC
.	TRBJ1-1	15	TRBD1	TRBV7-9	CASSLARQGNTEAFF	TGTGCCAGCAGCTTAGCCCGACAGGGAAACACTGAAGCTTTCTTT
.	TRBJ1-1	14	.	TRBV30	CAWSRRGGNTEAFF	TGTGCCTGGAGTAGGAGGGGGGGGAACACTGAAGCTTTCTTT
.	TRBJ1-1	11	.	TRBV19	CASTPGDKAFF	TGTGCCAGTACCCCAGGGGACAAAGCTTTCTTT
.	TRBJ2-5	16	TRBD1	TRBV7-2	CASSLGGTAVQETQYF	TGTGCCAGCAGCTTAGGAGGGACAGCTGTACAAGAGACCCAGTACTTC
.	TRBJ1-5	15	TRBD1	TRBV18	CASSPGQGPNQPQHF	TGTGCCAGCTCACCAGGACAGGGGCCGAATCAGCCCCAGCATTTT
.	TRBJ1-5	17	TRBD1	TRBV15	CATSREGQGLLNQPQHF	TGTGCCACCAGCAGAGAGGGACAGGGTTTACTTAATCAGCCCCAGCATTTT
.	TRBJ1-2	15	.	TRBV6-5	CASSYLAVRENGYTF	TGTGCCAGCAGTTACCTTGCTGTCAGGGAAAATGGCTACACCTTC
.	TRBJ2-2	16	TRBD2	TRBV27	CASSTRTSVGTGELFF	TGTGCCAGCAGTACTCGGACTAGTGTTGGCACCGGGGAGCTGTTTTTT
.	TRBJ2-3	15	.	TRBV6-1	CASSEWTSGADTQYF	TGTGCCAGCAGTGAATGGACTTCAGGGGCAGATACGCAGTATTTT
few	TRBJ2-3	12	.	TRBV6-6	CATKLGTDTQYF	TGTGCCACTAAACTGGGCACAGATACGCAGTATTTT
.	TRBJ1-1	14	TRBD1	TRBV6-5	CASRDETGRPEAFF	TGTGCCAGCAGGGACGAGACAGGGCGGCCTGAAGCTTTCTTT
.	TRBJ2-5	15	TRBD1	TRBV19	CASSKLDRGKETQYF	TGTGCCAGTAGTAAATTAGACAGGGGGAAAGAGACCCAGTACTTC
once	TRBJ2-2	20	TRBD2	TRBV10-1	CASSGRTGSGRAVDTGELFF	TGCGCCAGCAGTGGAAGGACGGGGAGCGGGAGGGCCGTGGACACCGGGGAGCTGTTTTTT
.	TRBJ2-1	19	TRBD2	TRBV6-4	CASSPDRLAGGPGYNEQFF	TGTGCCAGCAGTCCGGATCGGCTAGCGGGAGGGCCGGGATACAATGAGCAGTTCTTC
.	TRBJ2-1	16	.	TRBV27	CASSLLKGGGMDEQFF	TGTGCCAGCAGTTTACTAAAGGGAGGTGGAATGGATGAGCAGTTCTTC
.	TRBJ2-3	20	TRBD1	TRBV5-4	CASSTSTGWRSESPTDTQYF	TGTGCCAGCAGCACCTCGACAGGGTGGAGGTCGGAGAGTCCCACAGATACGCAGTATTTT
.	TRBJ2-7	15	.	TRBV14	CASSQGDGLIYEQYF	TGTGCCAGCAGCCAAGGGGACGGACTAATTTACGAGCAGTACTTC
.	TRBJ1-6	14	.	TRBV25-1	CASTSSSYNSPLHF	TGTGCCAGCACATCGAGCTCCTATAATTCACCCCTCCACTTT